The 25 T cell receptor beta chains below all came from one sample that was sequenced in a study of blood T cell repertoires in COVID-19. Method: immunoSEQ multiplex PCR; TCRdb's copy keeps in-frame clones and lacks some. The sample consists of some 320,000 clones, roughly 90% of them appearing once. The material sequenced was peripheral blood. The origin of the receptors is a woman under 40 with COVID-19, enrolled during active disease.

The chain combines TRBV27 with TRBJ1-6; D call uncertain. V lost 1 base and J lost 8, with 9 bases in between. Germline-derived CDR1 and CDR2 are MNHEY and SMNVEV (reference sequence). The CDR3 runs 14 residues. Here the CDR3 DNA reads TGTGCCAGCAGTTTATACGTAGCCCATTCACCCCTCCACTTT. Protein product: CASSLYVAHSPLHF.

V and J are TRBV6-6 and TRBJ1-2; tentative D call: TRBD1 (5 bases). Germline lookup yields CDR1 MNHNY and CDR2 SVGAGI (reference sequence). The CDR3 sequence is 13 residues long. Deletions cut 2 bases from V and 5 bases from J, with 9 bases between. The CDR3 sequence is CASSYGAVYGYTF. CDR3 DNA: TGTGCCAGCAGTTACGGGGCAGTGTATGGCTACACCTTC.

The chain carries TRBV6-5 and TRBJ1-4; 8 positions match TRBD1. Losses at the gene ends were 6 bases for V and 8 bases for J; bases not matched to a gene: 8. The V gene's germline CDR1 is MNHEY and CDR2 SVGAGI. The CDR3 contains 14 residues. DNA of the CDR3: TGTGCCAGCAGCAGGTCAGGGGGCTGGGAAAAACTGTTTTTT. Translating gives CASSRSGGWEKLFF.

The rearrangement uses TRBV7-8 and TRBJ2-1, with D possibly TRBD2 on 5 matching bases. Trimming took off 3 bases at V and 7 bases at J, with 10 bases between the two ends. The germline V gene has CDR1 SGHVS and CDR2 FQNEAQ. The CDR3 spans 13 residues. This CDR3 is CASSFGLWNEQFF. In DNA form, the CDR3 reads TGTGCCAGCAGCTTTGGACTCTGGAATGAGCAGTTCTTC.

The gene calls are TRBV6-4 and TRBJ2-1; TRBD2 matches at 8 bases. The CDR3 totals 16 residues. V gave up 3 bases and J gave up 0 bases; unmatched junction bases: 4. Germline V gene sequence: CDR1 MRHNA, CDR2 SNTAGT. CDR3 sequence (DNA): TGTGCCAGCAGTGAGTTAGCGGGGAGCTCCTACAATGAGCAGTTCTTC. Its protein product is CASSELAGSSYNEQFF.

V gene TRBV9 combines with J gene TRBJ1-6; D remains ambiguous. Germline CDR1 SGDLS, CDR2 YYNGEE. V was shortened by 5 bases and J by 0 bases, with 12 bases between the two germline ends. The CDR3 loop spans 16 amino acids. The CDR3 region is CASSELGSSYNSPLHF. In nucleotides, the CDR3 is TGTGCCAGCAGTGAGTTGGGGAGCTCCTATAATTCACCCCTCCACTTT.

There are a few counts of this clone. The rearrangement links TRBV5-1 to TRBJ1-2; TRBD1 agrees at 8 bases. The CDR3 consists of 13 residues. In germline, CDR1 is SGHRS, CDR2 YFSETQ. V shed 4 bases and J 4 bases; nucleotides not matched to a gene: 3. The CDR3 region has the DNA TGCGCCAGCAGCGCGGACAGGGTCTATGGCTACACCTTC. Its translation: CASSADRVYGYTF.

This clone was counted a few times. The rearrangement joins TRBV7-9 to TRBJ1-1; D is unresolved. This CDR3 has 13 residues. V was cut by 1 base and J by 3 bases, with 6 bases left in between. Germline CDR1 is SEHNR and CDR2 is FQNEAQ (reference sequence). CDR3 DNA sequence: TGTGCCAGCAGCTTAGAAGGAGACACTGAAGCTTTCTTT. Its translation is CASSLEGDTEAFF.

V is TRBV6-2 or TRBV6-3 and J is TRBJ1-5; 8 bases are a match to TRBD1. The CDR3 contains 16 residues. Germline loops: CDR1 MNHEY, CDR2 SVGEGT. V shed 4 bases, J shed 2 bases, and the junction held 7 bases outside the gene matches. In DNA, the CDR3 is TGTGCCAGCAGTTCTCAGGGGGCGTGGGGCAATCAGCCCCAGCATTTT. Amino acids: CASSSQGAWGNQPQHF.

V and J are TRBV28 and TRBJ1-3; tentative D call: TRBD1 (6 bases). Germline V CDR1 and CDR2: MDHEN, SYDVKM. This CDR3 comprises 14 residues. CDR3 nucleotide sequence: TGTATCACGGGGAACAGGGCCCTCGGAAACACCATATATTTT. Its protein is CITGNRALGNTIYF.

The chain recombines TRBV2 with TRBJ2-1; D not certain. Looked up from germline, CDR1 is SNHLY and CDR2 is FYNNEI. The CDR3 is made up of 12 amino acids. Trimming cost V 8 bases and J 6 bases, with 11 bases left between them. CDR3 bases: TGTGCCAGCGAGCTAGTTACCAATGAGCAGTTCTTC. It specifies CASELVTNEQFF.

V is TRBV6-5 and J is TRBJ2-3; TRBD2 matches at 8 bases. The CDR3 is 14 residues long. The germline gives CDR1 MNHEY, CDR2 SVGAGI. V trimming: 4 bases; J trimming: 6 bases; junction bases outside the gene matches: 6. In DNA, the CDR3 is TGTGCCAGCAGTTGGACTAGCAGACAGGATACGCAGTATTTT. Its translation: CASSWTSRQDTQYF.

The chain employs TRBV27 and TRBJ1-1, with 8 bases identical to TRBD1. Germline assignment: CDR1 MNHEY and CDR2 SMNVEV (reference sequence). The junction had 8 bases not matched to a gene; V was cut back by 6 bases and J by 5 bases. There are 14 residues in the CDR3. CDR3 sequence: CASSLRGRNTEAFF. The CDR3 nucleotides are TGTGCCAGCAGCCTCAGGGGGCGTAATACTGAAGCTTTCTTT.

The J gene is TRBJ1-1, the V gene TRBV12-3 or TRBV12-4; tentative D call: TRBD1 (6 bases). V lost 4 bases and J lost 5, with 8 bases in between. The CDR3 spans 12 residues. The CDR3 sequence is CASSWTATEAFF. The CDR3 nucleotides are TGTGCCAGCAGTTGGACAGCGACTGAAGCTTTCTTT.

This rearrangement joins TRBV7-8 to TRBJ2-1, with TRBD1 matching 7 bases. Germline V gene lookup returns CDR1 SGHVS and CDR2 FQNEAQ. The CDR3 loop spans 14 amino acids. V shed 6 bases, J shed 2 bases, and the junction held 4 bases outside the gene matches. The CDR3 bases are TGTGCCAGCAGGCTAGGGGGCCCCTACAATGAGCAGTTCTTC. It codes for CASRLGGPYNEQFF.

This chain connects TRBV2 to TRBJ1-6; TRBD1 aligns across 9 bases. The CDR3 covers 13 residues. V shed 7 bases and J 13 bases; nucleotides not matched to a gene: 8. CDR1 SNHLY and CDR2 FYNNEI come from the germline V gene. The CDR3 bases are TGTGCCAGCAAGCGGGACAGGGTTTCTCCCCTCCACTTT. It codes for CASKRDRVSPLHF.

J is TRBJ1-2 and V is TRBV6-5; D is unresolved. The CDR3 covers 11 residues. The V and J ends lost 6 bases and 5 bases respectively, with 7 bases between them. Per germline, CDR1 MNHEY and CDR2 SVGAGI. CDR3 coding DNA: TGTGCCAGCAGACATGGTTATGGCTACACCTTC. It encodes CASRHGYGYTF.

The chain has TRBV27 and TRBJ2-1, with 12 bases lining up with TRBD2. Germline values: CDR1 MNHEY, CDR2 SMNVEV (reference sequence). The CDR3 runs to 17 residues. The V and J ends lost 2 bases and 8 bases, in that order; junction bases with no gene match: 10. The CDR3 sequence: CASSLGGLAGGRYEQFF. The CDR3 DNA follows: TGTGCCAGCAGTTTAGGAGGGCTAGCGGGGGGGCGATATGAGCAGTTCTTC.

This chain links TRBV20-1 with TRBJ1-6; D might be TRBD1 (6 bases). Trimming took off 3 bases at V and 7 bases at J, with 16 bases between the two ends. The CDR3 covers 15 residues. CDR1 and CDR2 from the germline V gene are DFQATT and SNEGSKA (reference sequence). Here the CDR3 reads CSASGWGRGNSPLHF. The CDR3 DNA reads as TGCAGTGCTAGTGGTTGGGGGCGCGGGAATTCACCCCTCCACTTT.

The rearrangement links TRBV27 to TRBJ1-3; D is perhaps TRBD1 (5 bases). CDR1 MNHEY and CDR2 SMNVEV come from the germline V gene (reference sequence). This CDR3 region has 14 residues. With 3 bases removed from V and 3 bases from J, the gap between germline ends came to 9 bases. CDR3 protein: CASSLGGYGNTIYF. The CDR3 coding sequence is TGTGCCAGCAGTTTGGGGGGATATGGAAACACCATATATTTT.

For the CDR3, the DNA is TGTGCCGCCTGCAGCGAGACTAATGAAAAACTGTTTTTT. Its protein product is CAACSETNEKLFF. This chain joins TRBV7-9 and TRBJ1-4; D not resolved. Germline CDR1 reads SEHNR; CDR2 reads FQNEAQ (reference sequence). V gave up 11 bases and J gave up 2 bases, with 12 bases separating them. This CDR3 is 13 amino acids long.

This clone was seen more than once but under ten times. This sequence joins TRBV7-9 and TRBJ2-1; 8 bases map to TRBD1. With V trimmed by 5 bases and J by 4 bases, 7 bases remained unmatched. CDR1 and CDR2 from the germline V gene are SEHNR and FQNEAQ (reference sequence). The CDR3 contains 15 residues. The DNA of the CDR3 is TGTGCCAGCAGCACCCCCGGGACAGGTTACAATGAGCAGTTCTTC. Translated: CASSTPGTGYNEQFF.

V gene TRBV2 combines with J gene TRBJ1-2; D is undetermined. The germline V and J ends were trimmed by 5 bases and 6 bases, with 19 bases remaining between them. CDR3 length: 15 amino acids. CDR1 is SNHLY, CDR2 FYNNEI, per germline. The CDR3 region has the DNA TGTGCCAGCAGTCCGGAAGGACTTATTGGTCATGGCTACACCTTC. Its translation: CASSPEGLIGHGYTF.

The CDR3, as DNA: TGTGCCAGTAGCCACTGGACAGGGGGCCGAAACACTGAAGCTTTCTTT. It is translated as CASSHWTGGRNTEAFF. The genes are TRBV19 and TRBJ1-1, with 11 bases aligning to TRBD1. V dropped 6 bases and J dropped 2; count of bases not matched to a gene: 8. The CDR3 totals 16 residues. Per the germline V gene, CDR1 is LNHDA and CDR2 is SQIVND (reference sequence).

The chain uses TRBV3-1 (or the pseudogene TRBV3-2) and TRBJ1-6, with D uncertain. With 0 bases removed from V and 11 bases from J, the gap between germline ends came to 8 bases. Germline CDR1 reads LGHDT; CDR2 reads YNNKEL (reference sequence). This CDR3 has 13 amino acids. The CDR3 DNA reads TGTGCCAGCAGCCAAGATTCCGAGGCACCCCTCCACTTT. Translated: CASSQDSEAPLHF.